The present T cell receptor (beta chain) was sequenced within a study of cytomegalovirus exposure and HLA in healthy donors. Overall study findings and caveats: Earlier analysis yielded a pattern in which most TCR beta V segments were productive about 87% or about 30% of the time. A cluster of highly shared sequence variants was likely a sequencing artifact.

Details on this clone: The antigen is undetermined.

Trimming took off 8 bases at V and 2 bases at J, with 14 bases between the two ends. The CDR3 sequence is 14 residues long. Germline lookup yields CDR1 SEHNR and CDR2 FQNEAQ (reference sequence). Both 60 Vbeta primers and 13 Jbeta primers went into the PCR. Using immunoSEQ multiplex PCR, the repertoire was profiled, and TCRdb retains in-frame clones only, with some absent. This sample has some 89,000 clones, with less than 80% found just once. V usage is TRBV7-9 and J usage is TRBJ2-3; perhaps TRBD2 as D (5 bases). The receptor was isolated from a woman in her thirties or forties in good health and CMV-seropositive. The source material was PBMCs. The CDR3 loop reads CASGAAMNTDTQYF. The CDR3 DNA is TGTGCCAGCGGAGCGGCTATGAACACAGATACGCAGTATTTT.